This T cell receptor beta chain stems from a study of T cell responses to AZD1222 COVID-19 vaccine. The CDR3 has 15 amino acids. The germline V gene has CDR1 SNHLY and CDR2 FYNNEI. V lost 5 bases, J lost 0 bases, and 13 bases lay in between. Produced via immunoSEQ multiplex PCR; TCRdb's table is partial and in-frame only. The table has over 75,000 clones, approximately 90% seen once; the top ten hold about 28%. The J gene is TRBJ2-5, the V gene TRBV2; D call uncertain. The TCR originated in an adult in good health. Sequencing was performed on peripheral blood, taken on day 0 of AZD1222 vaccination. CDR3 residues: CASSKLTGNQETQYF. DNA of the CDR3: TGTGCCAGCAGTAAACTGACTGGGAACCAAGAGACCCAGTACTTC.